This entry lists 28 T cell receptor beta chains sequenced from one sample in a study of blood T cell repertoires in COVID-19. Repertoires were generated with immunoSEQ multiplex PCR, while TCRdb's copy carries only in-frame clones and drops some. There are a few hundred thousand clones in the sample; around 87% occur only once, and roughly 0.99% lies in the top ten. The sample taken for sequencing was PBMCs or T cells enriched from blood (not recorded which). Receptors originate from a man between 18 and 29 years old who had recovered from COVID-19.

The chain carries TRBV28 and TRBJ1-5; D may be TRBD1 (6 bases). Germline V CDR1 and CDR2: MDHEN, SYDVKM. The V end lost 6 bases, the J end lost 7 bases, and 13 bases lay between the germline ends. The CDR3 extends over 13 amino acids. CDR3 nucleotide sequence: TGTGCCAGCAGATACAGGGCGGAGCAGCCCCAGCATTTT. Its translation is CASRYRAEQPQHF.

This chain joins TRBV18 and TRBJ2-2, with 16 bases fitting TRBD2. After removal of 0 bases from V and 0 bases from J, the junction contained 4 bases not matched to a gene. CDR1 is KGHSH and CDR2 is LQKENI in the germline V gene. This CDR3 has 20 amino acids. CDR3 nucleotides: TGTGCCAGCTCACCACCGGGACTAGCGGGAGGGAAAGCGAACACCGGGGAGCTGTTTTTT. It translates to CASSPPGLAGGKANTGELFF. Based on the CDR3 plus reference TRBV18 and TRBJ2-2, the full variable domain is NAGVMQNPRHLVRRRGQEARLRCSPMKGHSHVYWYRQLPEEGLKFMVYLQKENIIDESGMPKERFSAEFPKEGPSILRIQQVVRGDSAAYFCASSPPGLAGGKANTGELFFGEGSRLTVL.

J is TRBJ2-5 and V is TRBV5-1; D is perhaps TRBD2 (5 bases). The CDR3 has 15 residues. Germline V gene sequence: CDR1 SGHRS, CDR2 YFSETQ. V lost 1 base and J 1 base, leaving 11 bases between the germline ends. The CDR3 coding sequence is TGCGCCAGCAGCTTGAGCGGCAGGCTCCAAGAGACCCAGTACTTC. As protein: CASSLSGRLQETQYF.

The J gene is TRBJ2-7, the V gene TRBV14; D possibly corresponds to TRBD2 (5 bases). The V end was cut by 2 bases, the J end by 2 bases, with 22 bases between. The CDR3 covers 18 residues. Germline-derived CDR1 and CDR2 are SGHDN and FVKESK. CDR3 sequence: CASSQRGLVSNLPYEQYF. The CDR3 coding sequence is TGTGCCAGCAGCCAACGGGGTCTTGTATCAAATTTGCCCTACGAGCAGTACTTC.

The chain employs TRBV3-1 (or the pseudogene TRBV3-2) and TRBJ1-2; 8 positions agree with TRBD1. J lost 9 bases, V lost 4 bases, and 7 bases had no gene match. The V gene's germline CDR1 is LGHDT and CDR2 YNNKEL (reference sequence). This CDR3 has 13 amino acids. The CDR3 coding sequence is TGTGCCAGCAGCCCGTCAGGGGGCGCGAGCTACACCTTC. Translated, it gives CASSPSGGASYTF.

The V gene is TRBV7-9, the J gene TRBJ2-5, with TRBD2 as a possible D gene (6 bases). Trimming took off 10 bases at V and 2 bases at J, with 8 bases between the two ends. The CDR3 is 11 residues long. Looked up from germline, CDR1 is SEHNR and CDR2 is FQNEAQ (reference sequence). The DNA for the CDR3 is TGTGCCACGGGGGTACAAGAGACCCAGTACTTC. This translates into CATGVQETQYF. Filled out from reference TRBV7-9 and TRBJ2-5, the complete variable domain reads DTGVSQNPRHKITKRGQNVTFRCDPISEHNRLYWYRQTLGQGPEFLTYFQNEAQLEKSRLLSDRFSAERPKGSFSTLEIQRTEQGDSAMYLCATGVQETQYFGPGTRLLVL.

The V gene is TRBV5-5, the J gene TRBJ1-4; possible D gene TRBD1, 6 bases. The CDR3 sequence is 14 residues long. Trimming removed 0 bases at V and 8 bases at J, with 11 bases between. CDR1 and CDR2 from the germline V gene are SGHKS and YYEKEE (reference sequence). Here the CDR3 DNA reads TGTGCCAGCAGCTTGGCGACAGGTTGGGAAAAACTGTTTTTT. This translates into CASSLATGWEKLFF.

The chain links TRBV23-1 to TRBJ1-3, with TRBD1 matching over 9 bases. TRBV23-1 is annotated as an ORF whose role is uncertain. V lost 8 bases, J lost 2 bases, and 10 bases stayed unmatched. The CDR3 runs 16 residues. The CDR3 sequence is CASVHRDRVTGNTIYF. The CDR3 coding sequence is TGCGCCAGCGTACACCGGGACAGGGTGACTGGAAACACCATATATTTT.

V is TRBV3-1 (or the pseudogene TRBV3-2) and J is TRBJ2-5; perhaps TRBD1 as D (5 bases). V dropped 0 bases and J dropped 5 bases, with 28 bases sitting between them. The CDR3 sequence is 20 residues long. Germline V gene sequence: CDR1 LGHDT, CDR2 YNNKEL (reference sequence). As DNA, the CDR3 is TGTGCCAGCAGCCAAGATATGTTGGGTAATGTCAGGGCGGTAACGGAGACCCAGTACTTC. This sequence encodes CASSQDMLGNVRAVTETQYF.

This rearrangement joins TRBV28 to TRBJ2-7; TRBD2 matches at 10 bases. CDR3 length equals 16 residues. The V gene's germline CDR1 is MDHEN and CDR2 SYDVKM. V shed 4 bases and J 7 bases; nucleotides not matched to a gene: 13. This CDR3 is CASSYLRPAGGGEQYF. Here the CDR3 DNA reads TGTGCCAGCAGTTACCTCAGGCCAGCGGGAGGGGGTGAGCAGTACTTC.

CDR3 in DNA: TGTGCTAGTGCCCTGGACGGGAATACGCAGTATTTT. Protein: CASALDGNTQYF. This chain connects TRBV12-5 to TRBJ2-3, with D possibly TRBD2 on 5 matching bases. Looked up from germline, CDR1 is LGHNT and CDR2 is FRNRAP. CDR3 size: 12 residues. V dropped 7 bases and J dropped 7 bases, with 12 bases sitting between them.

This chain links TRBV4-1 with TRBJ1-5; 10 nucleotides agree with TRBD1. Trimming at V came to 1 base and at J to 8 bases, leaving 8 bases not matched to a gene. This CDR3 has 16 residues. CDR1 MGHRA and CDR2 YSYEKL come from the germline V gene. The CDR3 DNA reads as TGCGCCAGCAGCCAAGCCAGGACAGGGGGTGATGAGCCCCAGCATTTT. Its protein product is CASSQARTGGDEPQHF.

The chain is built from TRBV27 and TRBJ1-2; D remains unclear. There are 11 residues in the CDR3. Germline V gives CDR1 MNHEY, CDR2 SMNVEV (reference sequence). Trimming took 6 bases from V and 4 from J, leaving 6 bases between them. CDR3 amino acids: CASRSIYGYTF. The CDR3 DNA reads TGTGCCAGCAGGAGTATCTATGGCTACACCTTC.

The chain uses TRBV27 and TRBJ1-6, with 9 positions matching TRBD1. V dropped 3 bases and J dropped 6; count of bases not matched to a gene: 6. Germline V gives CDR1 MNHEY, CDR2 SMNVEV (reference sequence). This CDR3 contains 16 residues. CDR3 sequence (DNA): TGTGCCAGCAGTTTTGGGACAGGGTTTGGTAATTCACCCCTCCACTTT. Translation: CASSFGTGFGNSPLHF.

In the case of this clone: The same CDR3 arises from other DNA sequences in this sample as well. V and J are TRBV6-1 and TRBJ1-1; no clear D gene. The germline V gene encodes CDR1 MNHNS and CDR2 SASEGT. This CDR3 is 13 amino acids long. Between the trimmed V and J ends, which lost 2 bases and 5 bases, there was a span of 9 bases. The CDR3 nucleotides are TGTGCCAGCAGTGAAAGAGGTGGGACTGAAGCTTTCTTT. Translation: CASSERGGTEAFF.

The J gene is TRBJ1-5, the V gene TRBV12-3 or TRBV12-4; D is unresolved. This CDR3 is built from 13 residues. V was trimmed by 5 bases and J by 6 bases, leaving 11 bases between them. In DNA, the CDR3 is TGTGCCAGCAGTCAGAATATTGGTCAGCCCCAGCATTTT. Translated: CASSQNIGQPQHF.

The rearrangement links TRBV29-1 to TRBJ2-1, with 14 bases aligning to TRBD2. Trimming removed 3 bases from V and 4 bases from J; junction bases left unmatched: 2. The germline V gene encodes CDR1 SQVTM and CDR2 ANQGSEA. CDR3 length equals 15 residues. This chain's CDR3 is CSVDGTSGGYNEQFF. The CDR3, as DNA: TGCAGCGTTGATGGGACTAGCGGGGGATACAATGAGCAGTTCTTC.

The gene calls are TRBV7-9 and TRBJ2-2, with a tentative D call TRBD2 (6 bases). The CDR3 covers 15 residues. V gave up 5 bases and J gave up 5 bases, with 15 bases separating them. Germline V gene lookup returns CDR1 SEHNR and CDR2 FQNEAQ (reference sequence). CDR3 in amino acids: CASSEGHGGTGELFF. CDR3 nucleotides: TGTGCCAGCAGCGAAGGTCATGGGGGGACCGGGGAGCTGTTTTTT. Combining the CDR3 with reference TRBV7-9 and TRBJ2-2 gives the whole variable domain DTGVSQNPRHKITKRGQNVTFRCDPISEHNRLYWYRQTLGQGPEFLTYFQNEAQLEKSRLLSDRFSAERPKGSFSTLEIQRTEQGDSAMYLCASSEGHGGTGELFFGEGSRLTVL.

The chain employs TRBV9 and TRBJ2-3, with 8 bases identical to TRBD1. The CDR3 is 15 residues long. Looked up from germline, CDR1 is SGDLS and CDR2 is YYNGEE. V lost 0 bases and J lost 6; bases outside the gene matches: 6. This CDR3 is CASSVDSGGLDTQYF. CDR3 DNA: TGTGCCAGCAGCGTAGATTCAGGGGGCTTGGATACGCAGTATTTT. The complete variable domain, with remaining parts taken from reference TRBV9 and TRBJ2-3, reads DSGVTQTPKHLITATGQRVTLRCSPRSGDLSVYWYQQSLDQGLQFLIQYYNGEERAKGNILERFSAQQFPDLHSELNLSSLELGDSALYFCASSVDSGGLDTQYFGPGTRLTVL.

The chain carries TRBV21-1 and TRBJ1-4; TRBD1, the table's D call, lacks a check against the DNA. TRBV21-1 is a pseudogene. The CDR3 runs to 16 residues. CDR3 coding DNA: TGTGCCAGCAGCAAAGGTGTGACAGGAGGCAATGAAAAACTGTTTTTT. Protein: CASSKGVTGGNEKLFF.

The V and J genes are TRBV11-3 and TRBJ2-2; TRBD1 is a possible D gene (5 bases). V was trimmed by 5 bases and J by 10 bases, leaving 14 bases between them. Germline V CDR1 and CDR2: SGHNT, YENEEA. The CDR3 runs 13 residues. CDR3 coding DNA: TGTGCCAGCAGCACAGGACCGTATCTGGAGCTGTTTTTT. Translating it yields CASSTGPYLELFF.

J is TRBJ2-1 and V is TRBV7-8; 10 bases are a match to TRBD2. Trimming cost V 3 bases and J 2 bases; bases outside gene matches: 10. Germline loops: CDR1 SGHVS, CDR2 FQNEAQ. There are 18 residues in the CDR3. The CDR3 loop reads CASSFLTSGSSTYNEQFF. DNA of the CDR3: TGTGCCAGCAGCTTTTTGACTAGCGGGTCAAGTACCTACAATGAGCAGTTCTTC.

The chain links TRBV9 to TRBJ1-3, with TRBD1 as a possible D gene (6 bases). Germline V gives CDR1 SGDLS, CDR2 YYNGEE. The CDR3 contains 16 residues. Trimming shortened V by 3 bases and J by 3 bases, and 16 bases separated the two germline ends. The CDR3, as DNA: TGTGCCAGCAGCGCGCAGACTTACAGGGATGGAAACACCATATATTTT. Protein: CASSAQTYRDGNTIYF. Based on the CDR3 plus reference TRBV9 and TRBJ1-3, the full variable domain is DSGVTQTPKHLITATGQRVTLRCSPRSGDLSVYWYQQSLDQGLQFLIQYYNGEERAKGNILERFSAQQFPDLHSELNLSSLELGDSALYFCASSAQTYRDGNTIYFGEGSWLTVV.

The CDR3 sequence: CASSRGLSNTGELFF. The CDR3 coding sequence is TGTGCCAGCAGCCGTGGACTTTCTAACACCGGGGAGCTGTTTTTT. The rearrangement links TRBV11-3 to TRBJ2-2; tentative D call: TRBD2 (5 bases). Trimming cost V 5 bases and J 2 bases, with 12 bases left between them. CDR3 length equals 15 residues. CDR1 and CDR2 from the germline V gene are SGHNT and YENEEA.

The chain is built from TRBV5-1 and TRBJ2-7; TRBD2 matches at 14 bases. The V gene's germline CDR1 is SGHRS and CDR2 YFSETQ. This CDR3 is 16 amino acids long. V was pared by 4 bases and J by 0 bases, with 3 bases of the junction left unmatched. This chain's CDR3 is CASSAGLAGGSYEQYF. DNA for the CDR3: TGCGCCAGCAGCGCTGGACTAGCGGGGGGCTCCTACGAGCAGTACTTC.

The chain combines TRBV9 with TRBJ2-1; 8 nucleotides match TRBD2. The CDR3 extends over 16 amino acids. V lost 3 bases to trimming and J lost 4 bases; unmatched junction nucleotides: 9. Per the germline V gene, CDR1 is SGDLS and CDR2 is YYNGEE. CDR3 bases: TGTGCCAGCAGCGGACCTCTCGCGGGAGGTTACAATGAGCAGTTCTTC. Translation gives CASSGPLAGGYNEQFF.

The chain carries TRBV7-6 and TRBJ2-3; 11 nucleotides agree with TRBD2. Germline V gene sequence: CDR1 SGHVS, CDR2 FNYEAQ. V shed 1 base and J 8 bases; nucleotides not matched to a gene: 5. There are 15 residues in the CDR3. Here the CDR3 reads CASSLVGTSGSTQYF. CDR3 in DNA: TGTGCCAGCAGCTTAGTCGGGACTAGCGGATCTACGCAGTATTTT.

The chain links TRBV25-1 to TRBJ1-6, with 8 positions matching TRBD1. CDR1 MGHDK and CDR2 SYGVNS come from the germline V gene. Unmatched junction bases numbered 11, after V lost 4 bases and J lost 9 bases. CDR3 length: 16 amino acids. The CDR3 here is CASSVTGAADISPLHF. The DNA for the CDR3 is TGTGCCAGCAGTGTGACAGGGGCGGCCGACATTTCACCCCTCCACTTT.